The clone carrying this TCR beta chain was found once. The data belong to a study of blood T cell repertoires in COVID-19. V shed 7 bases and J 3 bases; nucleotides not matched to a gene: 5. Germline CDR1 and CDR2: MNHEY and SVGAGI. This CDR3 is built from 14 residues. Assay used: immunoSEQ multiplex PCR; TCRdb lists only in-frame clones, some missing. Seen here are 45,000 to 60,000 clones, roughly 80% observed once, and the top ten hold under 2%. Specimen: peripheral blood. The clonotype comes from a woman aged 55-69 years with acute or convalescent COVID-19. The gene calls are TRBV6-5 and TRBJ2-7; 11 bases line up with TRBD1. CDR3 sequence (DNA): TGTGCCAGCACCGGGACAGGGGGGGACTACGAGCAGTACTTC. Its protein product is CASTGTGGDYEQYF.